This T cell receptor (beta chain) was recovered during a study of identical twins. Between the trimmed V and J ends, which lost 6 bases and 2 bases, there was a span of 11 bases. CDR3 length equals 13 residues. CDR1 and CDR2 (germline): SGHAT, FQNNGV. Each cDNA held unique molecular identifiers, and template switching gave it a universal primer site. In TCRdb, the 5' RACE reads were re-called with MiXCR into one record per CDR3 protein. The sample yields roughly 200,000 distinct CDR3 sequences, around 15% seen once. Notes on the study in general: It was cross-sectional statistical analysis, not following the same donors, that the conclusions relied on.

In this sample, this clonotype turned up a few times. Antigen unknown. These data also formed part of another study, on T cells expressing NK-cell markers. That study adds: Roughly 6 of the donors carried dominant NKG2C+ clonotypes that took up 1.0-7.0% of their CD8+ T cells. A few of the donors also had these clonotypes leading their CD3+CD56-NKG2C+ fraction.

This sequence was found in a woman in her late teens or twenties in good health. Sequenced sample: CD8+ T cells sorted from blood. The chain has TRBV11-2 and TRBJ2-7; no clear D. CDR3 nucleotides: TGTGCCAGCAGGTCCACGGATACCTACGAGCAGTACTTC. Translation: CASRSTDTYEQYF.